This T cell receptor (beta chain) is from a study of low-dose radiotherapy and immunotherapy resistance in tumors. For the study at large: Ipilimumab 1 mg/kg every six weeks, together with nivolumab 240 mg every two weeks, was given intravenously to patients. Every two weeks, cyclophosphamide 200 mg/m2 was infused one day before radiation plus immunotherapy. Aspirin was taken orally by patients at 300 mg daily for four cycles from cycle 1 day 1.

Covering alpha and beta chains, TRAV- and TRBV-specific primers were used for the first-strand cDNA. A 20-cycle PCR with a constant-region primer and V-primer adapter amplified TCRs. TCRdb analysed the reads with MiXCR anew, one entry per CDR3 protein. Among tens of thousands of distinct CDR3 sequences listed, under 20% were seen once. Time point here: after trial treatment. As for treatment: LDRT plus nivolumab, ipilimumab, low-dose cyclophosphamide and aspirin (RACIN trial). Regarding this clonotype: A far larger clone is a single base away, which makes a read error likely.

The CDR3 spans 14 residues. Germline CDR1 is MNHEY and CDR2 is SVGEGT. V trimming: 8 bases; J trimming: 6 bases; junction bases outside the gene matches: 10. The sample consisted of PBMCs, taken after low-dose radiotherapy plus immunotherapy. The TCR originated in a male donor with prostate cancer. The chain couples TRBV6-2 or TRBV6-3 to TRBJ2-7; TRBD2 matches 10 bases. The CDR3 protein is CASGSKRLAGEQYF. The CDR3 DNA sequence: TGTGCCAGCGGTTCCAAGCGACTAGCGGGCGAGCAGTACTTC.